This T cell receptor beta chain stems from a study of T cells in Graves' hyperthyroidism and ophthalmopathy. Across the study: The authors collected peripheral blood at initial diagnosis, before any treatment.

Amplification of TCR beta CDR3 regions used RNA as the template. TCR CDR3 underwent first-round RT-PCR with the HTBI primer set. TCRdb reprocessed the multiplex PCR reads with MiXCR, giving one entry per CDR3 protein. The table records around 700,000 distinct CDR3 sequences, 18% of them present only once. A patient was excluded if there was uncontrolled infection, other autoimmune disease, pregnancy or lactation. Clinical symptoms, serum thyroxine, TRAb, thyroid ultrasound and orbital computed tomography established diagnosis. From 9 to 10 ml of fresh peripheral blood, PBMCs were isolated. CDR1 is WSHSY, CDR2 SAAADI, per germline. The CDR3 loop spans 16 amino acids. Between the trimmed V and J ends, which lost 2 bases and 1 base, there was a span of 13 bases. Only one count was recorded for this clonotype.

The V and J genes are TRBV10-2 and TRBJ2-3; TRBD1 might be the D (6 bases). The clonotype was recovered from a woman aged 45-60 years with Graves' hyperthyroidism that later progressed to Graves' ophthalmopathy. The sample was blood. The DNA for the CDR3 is TGCGCCAGCAGTGAGGGGGTGGGGGCCGGCACAGATACGCAGTATTTT. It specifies CASSEGVGAGTDTQYF.